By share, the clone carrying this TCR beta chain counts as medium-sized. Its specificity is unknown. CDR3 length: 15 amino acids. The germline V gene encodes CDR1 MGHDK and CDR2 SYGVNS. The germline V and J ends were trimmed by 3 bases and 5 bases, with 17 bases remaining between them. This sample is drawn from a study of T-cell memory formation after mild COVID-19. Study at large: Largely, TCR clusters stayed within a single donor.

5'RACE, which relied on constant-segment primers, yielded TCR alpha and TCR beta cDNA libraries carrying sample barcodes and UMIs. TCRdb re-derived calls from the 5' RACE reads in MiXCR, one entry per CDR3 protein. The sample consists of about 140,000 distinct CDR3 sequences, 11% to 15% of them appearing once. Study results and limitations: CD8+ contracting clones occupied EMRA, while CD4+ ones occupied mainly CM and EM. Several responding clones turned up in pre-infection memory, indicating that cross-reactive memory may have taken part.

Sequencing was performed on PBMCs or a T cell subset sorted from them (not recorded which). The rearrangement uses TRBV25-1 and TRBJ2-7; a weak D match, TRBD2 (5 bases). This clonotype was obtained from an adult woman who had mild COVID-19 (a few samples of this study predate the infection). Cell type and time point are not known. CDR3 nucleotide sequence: TGTGCCAGCAGTGAGTCCCGCAGGTACGGGGACGAGCAGTACTTC. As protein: CASSESRRYGDEQYF.